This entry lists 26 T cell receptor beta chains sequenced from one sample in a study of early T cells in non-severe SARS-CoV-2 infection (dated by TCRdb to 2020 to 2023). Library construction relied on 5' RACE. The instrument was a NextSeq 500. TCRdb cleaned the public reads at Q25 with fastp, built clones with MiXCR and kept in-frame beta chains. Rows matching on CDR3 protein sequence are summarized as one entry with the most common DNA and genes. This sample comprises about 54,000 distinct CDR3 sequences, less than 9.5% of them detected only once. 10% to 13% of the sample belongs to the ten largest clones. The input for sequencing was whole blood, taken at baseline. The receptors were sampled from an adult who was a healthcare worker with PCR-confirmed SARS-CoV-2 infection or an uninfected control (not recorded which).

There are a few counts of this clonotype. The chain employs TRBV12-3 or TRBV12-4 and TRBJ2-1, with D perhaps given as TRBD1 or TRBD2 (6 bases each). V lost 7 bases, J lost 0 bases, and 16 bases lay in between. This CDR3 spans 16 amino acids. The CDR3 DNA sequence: TGTGCCAGCACTCCGCGGACGGGGGCCTCCTACAATGAGCAGTTCTTC. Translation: CASTPRTGASYNEQFF.

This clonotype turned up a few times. This chain's CDR3 is CASSYRTGLGEQYF. CDR3 bases: TGCGCCAGCAGCTATCGGACAGGGTTGGGCGAGCAGTACTTC. The rearrangement joins TRBV5-1 to TRBJ2-7; 8 positions match TRBD1. The CDR3 length is 14 residues. V lost 3 bases, J lost 6 bases, and 8 bases stayed unmatched. From germline, CDR1 is SGHRS and CDR2 YFSETQ.

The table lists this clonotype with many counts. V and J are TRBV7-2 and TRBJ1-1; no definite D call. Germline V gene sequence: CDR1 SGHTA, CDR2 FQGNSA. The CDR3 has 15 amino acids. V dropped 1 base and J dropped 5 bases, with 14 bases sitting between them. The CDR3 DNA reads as TGTGCCAGCAGCTTAGTTGCGGCAGTTCAAACTGAAGCTTTCTTT. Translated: CASSLVAAVQTEAFF.

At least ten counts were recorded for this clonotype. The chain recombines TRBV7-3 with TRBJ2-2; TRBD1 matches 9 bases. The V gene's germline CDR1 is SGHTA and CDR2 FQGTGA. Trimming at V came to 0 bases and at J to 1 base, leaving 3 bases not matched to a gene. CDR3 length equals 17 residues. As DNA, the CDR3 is TGTGCCAGCAGCTTAACGCCGGGACAGGGGAACACCGGGGAGCTGTTTTTT. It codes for CASSLTPGQGNTGELFF.

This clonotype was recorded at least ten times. The CDR3 nucleotides read TGCAGCGTTGGGGGCAATCAAATGAGCGCCTACGAGCAGTACTTC. Translating it yields CSVGGNQMSAYEQYF. The rearrangement joins TRBV29-1 to TRBJ2-7, with D perhaps TRBD1 (5 bases). The V gene's germline CDR1 is SQVTM and CDR2 ANQGSEA. The CDR3 has 15 residues. Between the trimmed V and J ends, which lost 4 bases and 2 bases, there was a span of 18 bases.

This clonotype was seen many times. The CDR3: CSARGEDREYEQYF. CDR3 DNA: TGCAGTGCTAGAGGGGAGGACAGGGAGTACGAGCAGTACTTC. The chain has TRBV20-1 and TRBJ2-7; 8 bases line up with TRBD1. The ends lost 1 base at V and 4 bases at J; junction bases unmatched: 6. CDR3 length: 14 residues. Germline V gives CDR1 DFQATT, CDR2 SNEGSKA (reference sequence).

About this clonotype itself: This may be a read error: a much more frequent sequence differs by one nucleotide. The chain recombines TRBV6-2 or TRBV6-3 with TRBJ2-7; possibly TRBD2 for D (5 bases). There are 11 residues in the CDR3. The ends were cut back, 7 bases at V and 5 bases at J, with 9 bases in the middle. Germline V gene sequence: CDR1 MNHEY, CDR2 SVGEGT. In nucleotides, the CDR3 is TGTGCCAGCACCGGGAATAACGAGCAGTACTTC. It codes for CASTGNNEQYF.

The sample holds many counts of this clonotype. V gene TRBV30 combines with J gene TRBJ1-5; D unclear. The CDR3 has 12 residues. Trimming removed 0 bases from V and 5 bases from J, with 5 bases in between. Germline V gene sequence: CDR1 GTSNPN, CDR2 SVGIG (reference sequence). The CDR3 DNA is TGTGCCTGGAGTGTACTTGATCAGCCCCAGCATTTT. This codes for CAWSVLDQPQHF.

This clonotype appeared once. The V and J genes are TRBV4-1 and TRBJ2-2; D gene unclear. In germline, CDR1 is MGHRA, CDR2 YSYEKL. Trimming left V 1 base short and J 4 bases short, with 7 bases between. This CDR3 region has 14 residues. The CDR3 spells CASSQGLGTGELFF. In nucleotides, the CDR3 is TGCGCCAGCAGCCAAGGATTGGGCACCGGGGAGCTGTTTTTT.

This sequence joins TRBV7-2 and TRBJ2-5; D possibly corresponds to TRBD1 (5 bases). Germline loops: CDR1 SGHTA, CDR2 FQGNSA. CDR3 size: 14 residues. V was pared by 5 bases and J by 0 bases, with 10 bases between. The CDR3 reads CASSPSRDQETQYF. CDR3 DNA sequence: TGTGCCAGCAGCCCCTCCAGGGACCAAGAGACCCAGTACTTC.

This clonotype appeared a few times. The CDR3 DNA reads TGCGCCAGCAGCCAAGTAGGTCGGCGGTCCGCCGATAATGAGCAGTTCTTC. This encodes CASSQVGRRSADNEQFF. The chain couples TRBV4-1 to TRBJ2-1, with D unresolved. V dropped 1 base and J dropped 7 bases, with 20 bases sitting between them. Germline CDR1 is MGHRA and CDR2 is YSYEKL. The length of the CDR3 is 17 residues.

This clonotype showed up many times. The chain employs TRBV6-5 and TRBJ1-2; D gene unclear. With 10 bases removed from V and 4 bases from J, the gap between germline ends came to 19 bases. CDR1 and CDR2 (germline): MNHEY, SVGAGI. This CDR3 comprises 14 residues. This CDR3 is CATRAGRRAYGYTF. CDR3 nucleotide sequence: TGTGCCACCAGAGCAGGTAGAAGGGCCTATGGCTACACCTTC.

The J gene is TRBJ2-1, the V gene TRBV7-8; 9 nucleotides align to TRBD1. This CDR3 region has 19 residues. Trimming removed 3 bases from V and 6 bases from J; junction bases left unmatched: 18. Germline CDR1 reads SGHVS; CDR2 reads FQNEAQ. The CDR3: CASSFGGQGSFLRVNEQFF. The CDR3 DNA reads TGTGCCAGCAGCTTTGGGGGACAGGGTAGTTTCCTGCGGGTCAATGAGCAGTTCTTC.

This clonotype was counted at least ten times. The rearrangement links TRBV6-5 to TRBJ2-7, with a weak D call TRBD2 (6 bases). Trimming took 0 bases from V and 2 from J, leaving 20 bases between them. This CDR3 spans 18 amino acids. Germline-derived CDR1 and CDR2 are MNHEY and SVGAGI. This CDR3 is CASSYSLLGSSAAYEQYF. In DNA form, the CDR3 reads TGTGCCAGCAGTTACTCGCTTCTCGGGAGCAGCGCTGCCTACGAGCAGTACTTC.

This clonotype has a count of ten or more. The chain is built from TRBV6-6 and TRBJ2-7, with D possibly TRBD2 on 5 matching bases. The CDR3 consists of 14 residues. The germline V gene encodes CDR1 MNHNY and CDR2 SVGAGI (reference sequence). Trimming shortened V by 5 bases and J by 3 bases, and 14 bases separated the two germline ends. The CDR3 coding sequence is TGTGCCAGCAGTCTCCCCTCGGGGAGCTACGAGCAGTACTTC. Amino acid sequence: CASSLPSGSYEQYF.

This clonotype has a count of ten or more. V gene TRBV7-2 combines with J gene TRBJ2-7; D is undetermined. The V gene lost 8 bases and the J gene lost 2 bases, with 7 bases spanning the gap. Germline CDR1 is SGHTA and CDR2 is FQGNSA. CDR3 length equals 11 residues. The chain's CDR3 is CASGSAYEQYF. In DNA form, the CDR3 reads TGTGCCAGCGGGTCAGCCTACGAGCAGTACTTC.

DNA of the CDR3: TGTGCCAGCAGCGTAGGTCCAGGGAGTACTGAAGCTTTCTTT. It specifies CASSVGPGSTEAFF. The rearrangement links TRBV9 to TRBJ1-1; D is possibly TRBD1 (5 bases). This CDR3 comprises 14 residues. V dropped 0 bases and J dropped 5 bases, with 11 bases sitting between them. Germline CDR1 reads SGDLS; CDR2 reads YYNGEE.

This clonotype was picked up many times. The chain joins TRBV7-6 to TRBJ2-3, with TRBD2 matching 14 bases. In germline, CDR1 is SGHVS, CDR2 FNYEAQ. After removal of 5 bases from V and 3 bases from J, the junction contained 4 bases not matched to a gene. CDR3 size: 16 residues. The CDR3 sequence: CASSGGTSGSTDTQYF. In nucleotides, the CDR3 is TGTGCCAGCAGCGGGGGGACTAGCGGGAGTACAGATACGCAGTATTTT.

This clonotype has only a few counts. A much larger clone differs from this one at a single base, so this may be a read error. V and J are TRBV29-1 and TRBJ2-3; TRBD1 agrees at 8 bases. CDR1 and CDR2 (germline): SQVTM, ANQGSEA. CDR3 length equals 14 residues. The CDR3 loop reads CSADRDLGTDAQYF. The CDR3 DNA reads TGCAGCGCGGACAGGGACCTGGGCACAGATGCGCAGTATTTT.

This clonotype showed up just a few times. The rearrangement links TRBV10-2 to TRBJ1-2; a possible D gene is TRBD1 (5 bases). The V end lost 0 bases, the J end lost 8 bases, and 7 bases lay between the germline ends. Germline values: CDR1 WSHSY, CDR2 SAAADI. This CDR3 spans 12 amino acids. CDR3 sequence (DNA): TGCGCCAGCAGTGAGTCGGGGGTCGGCTACACCTTC. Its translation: CASSESGVGYTF.

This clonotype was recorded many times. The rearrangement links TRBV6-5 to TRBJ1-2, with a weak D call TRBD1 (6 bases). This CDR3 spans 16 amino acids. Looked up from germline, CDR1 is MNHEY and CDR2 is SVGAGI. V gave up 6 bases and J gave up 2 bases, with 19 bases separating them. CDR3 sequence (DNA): TGTGCCAGCAGCTTGGGGGGGGCCAGCTTAAACTATGGCTACACCTTC. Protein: CASSLGGASLNYGYTF.

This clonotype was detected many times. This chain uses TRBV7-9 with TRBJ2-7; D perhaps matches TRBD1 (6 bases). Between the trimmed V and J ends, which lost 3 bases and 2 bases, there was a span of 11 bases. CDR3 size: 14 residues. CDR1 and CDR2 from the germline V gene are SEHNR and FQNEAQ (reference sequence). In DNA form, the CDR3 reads TGTGCCAGCAGCTTGGGACACCTCCCCTACGAGCAGTACTTC. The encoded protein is CASSLGHLPYEQYF.

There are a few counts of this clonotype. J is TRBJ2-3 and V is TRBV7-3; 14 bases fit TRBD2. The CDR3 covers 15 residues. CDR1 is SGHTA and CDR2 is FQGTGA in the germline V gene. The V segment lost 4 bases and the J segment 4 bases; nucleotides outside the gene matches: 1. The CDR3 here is CASSSGLAGADTQYF. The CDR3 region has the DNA TGTGCCAGCAGCTCGGGACTAGCGGGAGCAGATACGCAGTATTTT.

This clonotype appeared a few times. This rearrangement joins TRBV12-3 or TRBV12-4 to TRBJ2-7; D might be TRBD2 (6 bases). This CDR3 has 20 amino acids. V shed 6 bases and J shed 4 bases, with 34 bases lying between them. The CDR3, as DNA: TGTGCCAGCAGCTACGTGGGGTGGGCCTTGGAGGGGAAAACAGAATACGAGCAGTACTTC. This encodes CASSYVGWALEGKTEYEQYF.

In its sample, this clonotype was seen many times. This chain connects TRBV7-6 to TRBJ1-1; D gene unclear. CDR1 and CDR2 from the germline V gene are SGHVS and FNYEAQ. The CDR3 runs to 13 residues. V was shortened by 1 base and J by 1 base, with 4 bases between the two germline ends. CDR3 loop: CASSLDPNTEAFF. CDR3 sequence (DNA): TGTGCCAGCAGCTTAGATCCGAACACTGAAGCTTTCTTT.

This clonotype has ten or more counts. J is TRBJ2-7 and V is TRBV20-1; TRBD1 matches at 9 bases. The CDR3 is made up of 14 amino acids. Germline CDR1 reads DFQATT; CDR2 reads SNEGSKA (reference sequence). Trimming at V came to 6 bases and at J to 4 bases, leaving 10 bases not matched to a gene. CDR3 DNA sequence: TGCAGTGCCTCCGGGGGACAGGGCGGGTACGAGCAGTACTTC. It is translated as CSASGGQGGYEQYF.